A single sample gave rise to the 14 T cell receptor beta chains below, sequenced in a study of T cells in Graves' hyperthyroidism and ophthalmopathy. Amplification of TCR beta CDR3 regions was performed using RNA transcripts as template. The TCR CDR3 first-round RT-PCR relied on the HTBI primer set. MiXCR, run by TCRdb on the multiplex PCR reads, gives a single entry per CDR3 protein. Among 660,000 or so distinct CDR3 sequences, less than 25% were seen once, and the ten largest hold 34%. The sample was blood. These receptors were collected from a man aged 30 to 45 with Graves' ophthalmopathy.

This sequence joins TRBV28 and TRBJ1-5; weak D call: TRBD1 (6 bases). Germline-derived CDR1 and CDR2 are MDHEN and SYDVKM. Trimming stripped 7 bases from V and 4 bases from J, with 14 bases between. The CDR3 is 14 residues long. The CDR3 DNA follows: TGTGCCAGCACCGGGACAAAAAAAAATCAGCCCCAGCATTTT. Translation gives CASTGTKKNQPQHF.

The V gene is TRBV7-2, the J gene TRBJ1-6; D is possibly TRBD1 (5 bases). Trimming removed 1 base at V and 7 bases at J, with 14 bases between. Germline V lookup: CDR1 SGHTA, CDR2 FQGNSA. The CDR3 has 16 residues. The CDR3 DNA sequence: TGTGCCAGCAGCTTAGAGCCAGGGCTAGGCAATTCACCCCTCCACTTT. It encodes CASSLEPGLGNSPLHF.

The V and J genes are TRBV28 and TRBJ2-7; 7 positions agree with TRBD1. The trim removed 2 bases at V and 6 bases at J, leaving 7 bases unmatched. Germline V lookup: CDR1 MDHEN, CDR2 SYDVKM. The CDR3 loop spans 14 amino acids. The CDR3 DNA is TGTGCCAGCAGTTTAAGGACAGGAAACTGCGAGCAGTACTTC. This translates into CASSLRTGNCEQYF.

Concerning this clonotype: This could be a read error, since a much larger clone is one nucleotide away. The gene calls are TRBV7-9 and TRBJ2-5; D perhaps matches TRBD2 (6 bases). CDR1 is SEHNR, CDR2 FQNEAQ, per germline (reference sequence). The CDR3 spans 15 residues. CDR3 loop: CASSLGGSGAETQYF. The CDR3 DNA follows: TGTGCCAGCAGTTTAGGAGGGAGTGGAGCCGAGACCCAGTACTTC.

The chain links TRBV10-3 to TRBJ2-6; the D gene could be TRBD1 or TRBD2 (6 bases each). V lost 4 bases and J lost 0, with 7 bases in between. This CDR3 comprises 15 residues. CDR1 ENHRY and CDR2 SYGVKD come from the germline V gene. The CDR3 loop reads CAISGGASGANVLTF. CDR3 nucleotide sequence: TGTGCCATCAGTGGGGGGGCCTCTGGGGCCAACGTCCTGACTTTC.

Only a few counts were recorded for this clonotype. CDR3 protein: CSVMDKGYTF. The CDR3 nucleotides read TGCAGCGTTATGGACAAAGGCTACACCTTC. The chain is built from TRBV29-1 and TRBJ1-2; a possible D gene is TRBD1 (5 bases). Germline assignment: CDR1 SQVTM and CDR2 ANQGSEA. This CDR3 spans 10 amino acids. V was cut by 5 bases and J by 8 bases, with 9 bases left in between.

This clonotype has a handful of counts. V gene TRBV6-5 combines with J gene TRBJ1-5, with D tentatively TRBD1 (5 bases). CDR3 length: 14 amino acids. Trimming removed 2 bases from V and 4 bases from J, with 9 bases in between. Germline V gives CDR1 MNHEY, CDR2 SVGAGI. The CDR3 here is CASSYGQENQPQHF. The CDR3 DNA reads TGTGCCAGCAGTTACGGACAAGAGAATCAGCCCCAGCATTTT.

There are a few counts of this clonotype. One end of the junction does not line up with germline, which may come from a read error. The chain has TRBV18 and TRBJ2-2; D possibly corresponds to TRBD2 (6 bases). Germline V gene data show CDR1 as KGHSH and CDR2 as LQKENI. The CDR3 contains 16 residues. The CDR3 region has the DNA TGTGCCAGCTCGCCACGCGGGACCACGAACACCGGGGAGCTGTTTTTT. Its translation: CASSPRGTTNTGELFF.

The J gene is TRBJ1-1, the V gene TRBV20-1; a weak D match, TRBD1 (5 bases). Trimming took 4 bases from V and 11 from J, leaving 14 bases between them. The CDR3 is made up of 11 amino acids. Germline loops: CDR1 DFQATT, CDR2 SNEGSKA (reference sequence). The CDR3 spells CSAMTVSQAFF. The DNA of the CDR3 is TGCAGTGCTATGACAGTATCCCAGGCTTTCTTT.

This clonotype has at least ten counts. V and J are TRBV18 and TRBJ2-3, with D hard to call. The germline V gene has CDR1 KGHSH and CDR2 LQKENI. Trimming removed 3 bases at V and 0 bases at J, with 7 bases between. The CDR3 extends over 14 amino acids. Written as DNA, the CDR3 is TGTGCCAGCTCACCCGCCTACAGCACAGATACGCAGTATTTT. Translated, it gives CASSPAYSTDTQYF.

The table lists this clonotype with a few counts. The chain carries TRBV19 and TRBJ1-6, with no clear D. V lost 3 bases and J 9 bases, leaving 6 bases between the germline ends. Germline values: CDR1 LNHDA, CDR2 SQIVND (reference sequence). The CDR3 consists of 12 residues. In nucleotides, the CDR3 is TGTGCCAGTAGTATTGGGAGTTCACCCCTCCACTTT. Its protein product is CASSIGSSPLHF.

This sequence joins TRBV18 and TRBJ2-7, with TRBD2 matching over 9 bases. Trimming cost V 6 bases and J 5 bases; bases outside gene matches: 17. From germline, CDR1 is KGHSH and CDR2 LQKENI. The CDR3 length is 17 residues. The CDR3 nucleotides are TGTGCCAGCTCCCTTCCCTTTTTTAGCGGGAGTCCCCACGAGCAGTACTTC. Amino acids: CASSLPFFSGSPHEQYF.

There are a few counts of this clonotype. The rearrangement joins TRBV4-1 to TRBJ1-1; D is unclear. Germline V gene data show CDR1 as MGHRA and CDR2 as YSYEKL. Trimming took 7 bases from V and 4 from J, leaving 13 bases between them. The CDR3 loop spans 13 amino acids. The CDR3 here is CASTDGVSTEAFF. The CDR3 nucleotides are TGCGCCAGCACTGATGGGGTTTCCACTGAAGCTTTCTTT.

The CDR3 DNA reads TGTGCCAGCAGCTTAGGGGGGGACTACGTGGCGGACAATGAGCAGTTCTTC. Residues: CASSLGGDYVADNEQFF. J is TRBJ2-1 and V is TRBV7-2; 7 bases fit TRBD2. Germline V gene lookup returns CDR1 SGHTA and CDR2 FQGNSA. The CDR3 runs to 17 residues. Unmatched junction bases numbered 11, after V lost 1 base and J lost 5 bases.